Below are 25 T cell receptor beta chains sequenced from a single sample in a study of shared clonotypes between healthy human individuals. Clones were read by immunoSEQ multiplex PCR, and TCRdb kept only the in-frame ones, dropping some. Of about 490,000 clones in the sample, around 78% were seen once. The material sequenced was PBMCs. Source of these receptors: a woman aged 35 to 49 in good health. Some clones in this sample may be carry-over from other donors' samples.

The chain combines TRBV28 with TRBJ1-3; D perhaps matches TRBD1 (5 bases). The germline V gene encodes CDR1 MDHEN and CDR2 SYDVKM. V lost 8 bases and J lost 0, with 11 bases in between. CDR3 size: 14 residues. In nucleotides, the CDR3 is TGTGCCAGCGGTTACAGGAGCTCTGGAAACACCATATATTTT. Its protein product is CASGYRSSGNTIYF.

V is TRBV4-3 and J is TRBJ1-1, with TRBD1 as a possible D gene (6 bases). The V and J ends lost 4 bases and 3 bases respectively, with 18 bases between them. Looked up from germline, CDR1 is LGHNA and CDR2 is YSLEER. The CDR3 runs to 16 residues. DNA for the CDR3: TGCGCCAGCAGCCGGGACACCTTTAGTCGGGACACTGAAGCTTTCTTT. Translating it yields CASSRDTFSRDTEAFF.

This rearrangement joins TRBV2 to TRBJ2-4; D is unclear. The germline CDR1 and CDR2 sequences are SNHLY and FYNNEI. The CDR3 covers 14 residues. Trimming took off 3 bases at V and 0 bases at J, with 6 bases between the two ends. The CDR3 DNA follows: TGTGCCAGCAGTGATGCTTTAGCCAAAAACATTCAGTACTTC. This translates into CASSDALAKNIQYF.

The chain joins TRBV5-1 to TRBJ1-4, with D tentatively TRBD1 (6 bases). The CDR3 runs 13 residues. V lost 1 base and J lost 8, with 9 bases in between. Germline CDR1 SGHRS, CDR2 YFSETQ. The CDR3: CASSLHRAEKLFF. For the CDR3, the DNA is TGCGCCAGCAGCTTGCACAGGGCCGAAAAACTGTTTTTT.

The CDR3 nucleotides are TGTGCCAGTAGTAGACTCCGGGGACAGGGGGTCTCTGGGGCCAACGTCCTGACTTTC. This gives the protein CASSRLRGQGVSGANVLTF. The chain has TRBV19 and TRBJ2-6, with 11 bases identical to TRBD1. The CDR3 consists of 19 residues. With 4 bases clipped from V and 0 bases from J, the junction kept 8 bases outside the gene matches. Germline assignment: CDR1 LNHDA and CDR2 SQIVND (reference sequence).

CDR3 nucleotides: TGTGCCAGCAGGGGCGCGGGGGTTGTGGAAACTGAAGCTTTCTTT. Residues: CASRGAGVVETEAFF. The chain combines TRBV28 with TRBJ1-1, with D possibly matching TRBD1 (5 bases). The CDR3 extends over 15 amino acids. Germline CDR1 and CDR2: MDHEN and SYDVKM. Trimming removed 6 bases at V and 5 bases at J, with 19 bases between.

This clone was seen just once. The V gene is TRBV28, the J gene TRBJ2-3, with 10 bases matching TRBD1. CDR1 is MDHEN, CDR2 SYDVKM, per germline. The CDR3 covers 14 residues. The V and J ends lost 6 bases and 10 bases, in that order; junction bases with no gene match: 10. CDR3 amino acids: CASRPTGGASAQYF. CDR3 bases: TGTGCCAGCAGACCGACAGGGGGCGCGTCAGCGCAGTATTTT.

The rearrangement uses TRBV5-1 and TRBJ1-1; no clear D. Germline CDR1 is SGHRS and CDR2 is YFSETQ. Trimming shortened V by 1 base and J by 5 bases, and 18 bases separated the two germline ends. This CDR3 is built from 16 residues. CDR3 region: CASSLLTVSSSTEAFF. In DNA, the CDR3 is TGCGCCAGCAGCTTGTTAACAGTTTCAAGTAGTACTGAAGCTTTCTTT.

Comments on this clone: At one of its ends the junction is not consistent with the germline gene, which may arise from a read error. The rearrangement links TRBV6-1 to TRBJ2-5; either TRBD1 or TRBD2 may fit D (5 bases each). Germline V gene data show CDR1 as MNHNS and CDR2 as SASEGT. This CDR3 is built from 13 residues. The CDR3 DNA reads as TGTGTCAGCGGAAGACAGCTGGGGGAGACCCAGTACTTC. Translating gives CVSGRQLGETQYF.

The rearrangement uses TRBV27 and TRBJ1-1; no definite D call. Germline CDR1 is MNHEY and CDR2 is SMNVEV (reference sequence). The V end lost 3 bases, the J end lost 1 base, and 12 bases lay between the germline ends. The CDR3 consists of 15 residues. CDR3 amino acids: CASSFTIAGNTEAFF. For the CDR3, the DNA is TGTGCCAGCAGTTTTACTATCGCGGGGAACACTGAAGCTTTCTTT.

As concerns this clone: The junction and the germline gene differ at one end; a read error may be behind it. The chain's CDR3 is CASSQFSVNTIYF. CDR3 DNA sequence: TGTGCCAGCAGCCAATTTTCTGTAAACACCATATATTTT. The chain joins TRBV14 to TRBJ1-3; D gene uncertain. The CDR3 runs 13 residues. The V gene's germline CDR1 is SGHDN and CDR2 FVKESK. The whole variable domain, filled in from reference TRBV14 and TRBJ1-3, reads EAGVTQFPSHSVIEKGQTVTLRCDPISGHDNLYWYRRVMGKEIKFLLHFVKESKQDESGMPNNRFLAERTGGTYSTLKVQPAELEDSGVYFCASSQFSVNTIYFGEGSWLTVV.

Only a few counts were recorded for this clone. The chain carries TRBV6-6 and TRBJ1-5, with TRBD1 matching 7 bases. Unmatched junction bases numbered 8, after V lost 9 bases and J lost 3 bases. The germline V gene has CDR1 MNHNY and CDR2 SVGAGI (reference sequence). The CDR3 consists of 14 residues. CDR3: CASMPTGANQPQHF. In DNA, the CDR3 is TGTGCCAGTATGCCCACAGGGGCCAATCAGCCCCAGCATTTT.

The J gene is TRBJ1-3, the V gene TRBV27, with D possibly being TRBD1 (6 bases). Germline-derived CDR1 and CDR2 are MNHEY and SMNVEV (reference sequence). The CDR3 has 13 residues. The ends were cut back, 3 bases at V and 4 bases at J, with 7 bases in the middle. CDR3 sequence (DNA): TGTGCCAGCAGTTTGAGGGGGGGAAACACCATATATTTT. This codes for CASSLRGGNTIYF.

This clone was seen a few times. The chain has TRBV2 and TRBJ2-1; 13 bases agree with TRBD2. Germline trimming cut 6 bases from V and 1 base from J; bases unmatched to any gene: 3. Germline V gene sequence: CDR1 SNHLY, CDR2 FYNNEI. The CDR3 is made up of 16 amino acids. DNA for the CDR3: TGTGCCAGCAGCGGGACTAGCGGGATATCCTACAATGAGCAGTTCTTC. This encodes CASSGTSGISYNEQFF.

The chain recombines TRBV28 with TRBJ2-2, with 9 bases that match TRBD1. Germline-derived CDR1 and CDR2 are MDHEN and SYDVKM. CDR3 length equals 15 residues. After removal of 6 bases from V and 1 base from J, the junction contained 3 bases not matched to a gene. The CDR3 nucleotides are TGTGCCAGCAGCCGGGGACAGGGGAACACCGGGGAGCTGTTTTTT. Protein sequence: CASSRGQGNTGELFF.

The V gene is TRBV9, the J gene TRBJ2-7, with 10 bases aligning to TRBD2. In germline, CDR1 is SGDLS, CDR2 YYNGEE. The trim removed 2 bases at V and 4 bases at J, leaving 3 bases unmatched. This CDR3 has 14 amino acids. Here the CDR3 DNA reads TGTGCCAGCAGCGTGACTAGCGGGCCTTACGAGCAGTACTTC. Encoded protein: CASSVTSGPYEQYF.

A few counts support this clone. A read error may account for a junction end that differs from germline. The genes are TRBV7-7 and TRBJ2-1, with 13 positions matching TRBD2. The CDR3 sequence is 15 residues long. In germline, CDR1 is SSHAT, CDR2 FNYEAQ (reference sequence). CDR3 amino acids: CASSQTSGRNSEQFF. The CDR3 DNA reads TGTGCTAGCAGCCAGACTAGCGGGAGGAACTCTGAGCAGTTCTTC.

This clone was detected once. V and J are TRBV7-8 and TRBJ1-2; D may be TRBD1 (6 bases). V lost 3 bases, J lost 8 bases, and 13 bases lay in between. CDR1 is SGHVS and CDR2 is FQNEAQ in the germline V gene. The CDR3 runs to 13 residues. CDR3 loop: CASSFQGRGGYTF. CDR3 coding DNA: TGTGCCAGCAGCTTCCAGGGGCGCGGGGGCTACACCTTC.

In its sample, this clone was seen once. No conserved phenylalanine or tryptophan is present at the end of the CDR3, so a read error is the likely explanation. This chain joins TRBV5-8 and TRBJ1-2; weak D call: TRBD1 (6 bases). CDR3 length: 14 amino acids. With 2 bases removed from V and 7 bases from J, the gap between germline ends came to 15 bases. Germline V gene lookup returns CDR1 SGHTS and CDR2 YDEGEE. The CDR3 here is CASSFRGRAGGYTL. The CDR3 nucleotides read TGTGCCAGCAGCTTCCGGGGGCGCGCCGGTGGCTACACCCTC.

The genes are TRBV27 and TRBJ2-1; D remains unclear. This CDR3 is built from 15 residues. V was clipped by 4 bases and J by 3 bases, with 13 bases between them. From germline, CDR1 is MNHEY and CDR2 SMNVEV (reference sequence). The chain's CDR3 is CASSSPRQVYNEQFF. The DNA for the CDR3 is TGTGCCAGCAGTTCCCCCCGGCAGGTCTACAATGAGCAGTTCTTC.

The chain joins TRBV5-1 to TRBJ2-3, with D possibly matching TRBD2 (5 bases). V lost 3 bases to trimming and J lost 1 base, with 9 bases between them. The germline CDR1 and CDR2 sequences are SGHRS and YFSETQ. CDR3 length equals 14 residues. CDR3 in amino acids: CASSSSGRTDTQYF. The DNA of the CDR3 is TGCGCCAGCAGCTCGAGCGGCCGCACAGATACGCAGTATTTT.

J is TRBJ2-1 and V is TRBV19, with 10 bases that match TRBD2. The germline V gene encodes CDR1 LNHDA and CDR2 SQIVND (reference sequence). The CDR3 sequence is 16 residues long. The J segment lost 7 bases and the V segment lost 3 bases, leaving 9 bases of the junction unmatched. CDR3 sequence (DNA): TGTGCCAGTAGTATCGTAGGGGCTAGCGGGAGTAATGAGCAGTTCTTC. Protein product: CASSIVGASGSNEQFF.

Regarding this clone: A much larger clonotype is one base distant, so this may be a read error. The sample contains more than one DNA sequence encoding this CDR3. This chain connects TRBV7-9 to TRBJ2-5; D is ambiguous. V dropped 2 bases and J dropped 5 bases, with 3 bases sitting between them. CDR1 is SEHNR, CDR2 FQNEAQ, per germline (reference sequence). The CDR3 spans 11 residues. The CDR3 DNA reads TGTGCCAGCAGCTTAAGCGAGACCCAGTACTTC. Translating gives CASSLSETQYF.

The rearrangement uses TRBV10-3 and TRBJ1-1; a weak D match, TRBD1 (5 bases). V lost 8 bases and J lost 5, with 15 bases in between. The CDR3 spans 13 residues. Germline V gene lookup returns CDR1 ENHRY and CDR2 SYGVKD. CDR3 bases: TGTGCCATCTCATTGGGGGGAAGGACTGAAGCTTTCTTT. Its translation is CAISLGGRTEAFF.

Concerning this clone itself: Only one base separates this from a far larger clonotype, so it likely reflects a read error. The J gene is TRBJ1-5, the V gene TRBV30; 7 bases align to TRBD1. V dropped 1 base and J dropped 2; count of bases not matched to a gene: 11. This CDR3 is built from 17 residues. From germline, CDR1 is GTSNPN and CDR2 SVGIG (reference sequence). For the CDR3, the DNA is TGTGCCTGGAGTGACGGCAGGGGGGACGACGGCAATCAGCCCCAGCATTTT. This sequence encodes CAWSDGRGDDGNQPQHF.